Listed below are T cell receptor beta chains from one sample, sequenced in a study of response to subunit inactivated influenza vaccine. One entry per CDR3 protein results from TCRdb running MiXCR on the RT-PCR reads. The profile covers roughly 760,000 distinct CDR3 sequences, with 21% appearing a single time and roughly 10% taken by the ten largest. Sequencing used PBMCs from blood, obtained more than 4 days after vaccination. The receptors here all came from a man in his forties or fifties who received an inactivated influenza vaccine. CDR3s include the opening cysteine and the closing phenylalanine or tryptophan. Fields, in order: V gene, CDR3 protein.

>TRBV18
CASSPPEEGETQYF
>TRBV20-1
CSARWTDSYQHNEQFF
>TRBV24-1
CATSDSDTLRFETQYF
>TRBV7-2
CASSLTQGRGQPQHF
>TRBV2
CASSDPPGVGTQYF
>TRBV20-1
CSAQSGTSVTKNIQYF
>TRBV11-2
CASRRQGDTEAFF
>TRBV9
CASSVAVGGAAYEQYF
>TRBV2
CASRDIARTQYF
>TRBV7-2
CASSPTVNTEAFF
>TRBV15
CATSTLAGGFYEQYF
>TRBV5-1
CASDYGRGSTDTQYF
>TRBV7-2
CASSLQIMNTEAFF